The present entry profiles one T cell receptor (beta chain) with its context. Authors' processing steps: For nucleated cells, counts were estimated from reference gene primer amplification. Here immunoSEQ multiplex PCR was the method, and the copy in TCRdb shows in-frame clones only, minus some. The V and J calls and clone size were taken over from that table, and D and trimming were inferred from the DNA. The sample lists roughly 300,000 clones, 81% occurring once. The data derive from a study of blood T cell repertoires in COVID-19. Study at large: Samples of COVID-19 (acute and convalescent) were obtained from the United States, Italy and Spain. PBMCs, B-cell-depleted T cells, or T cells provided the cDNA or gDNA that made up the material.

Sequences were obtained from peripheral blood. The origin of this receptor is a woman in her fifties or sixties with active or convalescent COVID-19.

CDR3 residues: CASSLGRGISNQPQHF. The CDR3 bases are TGTGCCAGCAGCCTCGGCAGGGGTATAAGCAATCAGCCCCAGCATTTT. V usage is TRBV3-1 (or the pseudogene TRBV3-2) and J usage is TRBJ1-5; a possible D gene is TRBD1 (6 bases). The V end was cut by 4 bases, the J end by 1 base, with 14 bases between. This CDR3 spans 16 amino acids. Germline lookup yields CDR1 LGHDT and CDR2 YNNKEL (reference sequence).